Here is one TCR beta chain with its context. Its antigen is unidentified. The entry originates in a study of cytomegalovirus exposure and HLA in healthy donors. Overall study results and limits: While the bulk of TCR sequences proved rare, some public TCRs turned up in many donors.

PCR was performed using 60 Vbeta and 13 Jbeta primers. Using immunoSEQ multiplex PCR, the repertoire was profiled, and TCRdb retains in-frame clones only, with some absent. The sample shows roughly 200,000 clones, more than 65% of them seen only once. The clonotype originates from a girl aged 5-17 years in good health and CMV-seropositive. Sequencing was done on a sample of PBMCs.

The CDR3 coding sequence is TGCGCCAGCAGCCAAGATCCGACTAGTGGTACGGAGACCCAGTACTTC. It translates to CASSQDPTSGTETQYF. The chain has TRBV4-3 and TRBJ2-5; D is possibly TRBD2 (6 bases). The CDR3 runs to 16 residues. The ends were cut back, 0 bases at V and 5 bases at J, with 16 bases in the middle. Germline CDR1 and CDR2: LGHNA and YSLEER.